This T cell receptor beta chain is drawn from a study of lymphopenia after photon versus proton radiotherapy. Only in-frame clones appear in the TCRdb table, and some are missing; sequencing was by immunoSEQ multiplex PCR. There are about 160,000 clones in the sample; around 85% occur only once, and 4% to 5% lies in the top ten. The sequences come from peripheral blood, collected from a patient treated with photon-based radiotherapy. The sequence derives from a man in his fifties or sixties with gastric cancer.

The CDR3 nucleotides are TGTGCCAGCAGCCGTCTCAGCACAGATACGCAGTATTTT. Translation: CASSRLSTDTQYF. The chain uses TRBV14 and TRBJ2-3, with D hard to call. From germline, CDR1 is SGHDN and CDR2 FVKESK. Deletions cut 4 bases from V and 0 bases from J, with 5 bases between. This CDR3 comprises 13 residues.